Listed here are 4 T cell receptor beta chains from one sample, sequenced in a study of T cells in Graves' hyperthyroidism and ophthalmopathy. Amplified regions were TCR beta CDR3 sequences from RNA transcripts. With the HTBI primer set, the TCR CDR3 went through a first round of RT-PCR. A single record per CDR3 protein comes from TCRdb applying MiXCR to the multiplex PCR reads. This sample has 450,000 to 600,000 distinct CDR3 sequences; around 15% occur once, and the top ten carry approximately 15%. Sample: blood. The receptor set was obtained from a woman aged 40 to 50 with Graves' hyperthyroidism.

The chain links TRBV24-1 to TRBJ2-5; D unclear. Trimming pared 2 bases from V and 2 bases from J, leaving 11 bases between. CDR1 is KGHDR, CDR2 SFDVKD, per germline. The CDR3 extends over 15 amino acids. As DNA, the CDR3 is TGTGCCACCAGTGATTGGGGTGCAGGTCAAGAGACCCAGTACTTC. It translates to CATSDWGAGQETQYF.

This clonotype was observed a few times. V is TRBV5-1 and J is TRBJ2-1; 7 bases map to TRBD2. V was pared by 7 bases and J by 8 bases, with 15 bases of the junction left unmatched. The CDR3 is 15 residues long. The V gene's germline CDR1 is SGHRS and CDR2 YFSETQ. The DNA of the CDR3 is TGCGCCAGCTCAGTATCCGGGGGGTCAATCGATGAGCAGTTCTTC. Protein: CASSVSGGSIDEQFF.

This clonotype was seen a single time. This chain uses TRBV6-1 with TRBJ2-2; D gene unclear. V was shortened by 3 bases and J by 1 base, with 15 bases between the two germline ends. CDR3 length equals 17 residues. CDR1 is MNHNS and CDR2 is SASEGT in the germline V gene. The CDR3 sequence: CASSEIGEDMNTGELFF. As DNA, the CDR3 is TGTGCCAGCAGTGAGATTGGGGAAGATATGAACACCGGGGAGCTGTTTTTT.

This clonotype was counted a few times. The rearrangement joins TRBV19 to TRBJ2-5, with D tentatively TRBD2 (6 bases). V dropped 1 base and J dropped 5 bases, with 8 bases sitting between them. The length of the CDR3 is 13 residues. Germline loops: CDR1 LNHDA, CDR2 SQIVND (reference sequence). Here the CDR3 DNA reads TGTGCCAGTAGTATAGGAGGGAGGGAGACCCAGTACTTC. Translating it yields CASSIGGRETQYF.